The 13 T cell receptor beta chains in this list originate from one sample, sequenced in a study of blood T cell repertoires in COVID-19. Using immunoSEQ multiplex PCR, the repertoire was profiled, and TCRdb retains in-frame clones only, with some absent. This table holds fewer than 200,000 clones, about three quarters found once. Sequenced material: peripheral blood. These receptors originate from a man between 65 and 80 years old with acute or convalescent COVID-19.

The chain combines TRBV4-3 with TRBJ1-1, with a weak D call TRBD1 (5 bases). This CDR3 is 14 amino acids long. Germline V lookup: CDR1 LGHNA, CDR2 YSLEER. Between the trimmed V and J ends, which lost 1 base and 4 bases, there was a span of 10 bases. For the CDR3, the DNA is TGCGCCAGCAGCCAAGGTCAGGGAACCACTGAAGCTTTCTTT. Protein product: CASSQGQGTTEAFF.

The chain couples TRBV2 to TRBJ2-1, with 7 bases identical to TRBD1. J lost 9 bases, V lost 5 bases, and 10 bases had no gene match. The CDR3 covers 14 residues. Germline assignment: CDR1 SNHLY and CDR2 FYNNEI. The CDR3 DNA sequence: TGTGCCAGCAGTTCCGAGACAGGGCACGGTGAGCAGTTCTTC. Residues: CASSSETGHGEQFF. The entire variable domain, with the rest obtained from reference TRBV2 and TRBJ2-1, is as follows: EPEVTQTPSHQVTQMGQEVILRCVPISNHLYFYWYRQILGQKVEFLVSFYNNEISEKSEIFDDQFSVERPDGSNFTLKIRSTKLEDSAMYFCASSSETGHGEQFFGPGTRLTVL.

The genes are TRBV19 and TRBJ2-7, with 7 bases that match TRBD2. This CDR3 has 14 amino acids. Germline V gene lookup returns CDR1 LNHDA and CDR2 SQIVND (reference sequence). Germline trimming cut 3 bases from V and 0 bases from J; bases unmatched to any gene: 2. The CDR3 spells CASSMASGSYEQYF. The CDR3 DNA reads as TGTGCCAGTAGTATGGCTAGCGGCTCCTACGAGCAGTACTTC. The entire variable domain, with the rest obtained from reference TRBV19 and TRBJ2-7, is as follows: DGGITQSPKYLFRKEGQNVTLSCEQNLNHDAMYWYRQDPGQGLRLIYYSQIVNDFQKGDIAEGYSVSREKKESFPLTVTSAQKNPTAFYLCASSMASGSYEQYFGPGTRLTVT.

The chain carries TRBV19 and TRBJ2-3; the D gene is possibly TRBD1 (8 bases). V gave up 1 base and J gave up 1 base, with 21 bases separating them. CDR1 and CDR2 from the germline V gene are LNHDA and SQIVND (reference sequence). The CDR3 is made up of 19 amino acids. CDR3 region: CASSIADRAAGVGTDTQYF. As DNA, the CDR3 is TGTGCCAGTAGTATAGCGGACAGGGCTGCGGGGGTAGGCACAGATACGCAGTATTTT. The whole variable domain, remainder taken from reference TRBV19 and TRBJ2-3, is DGGITQSPKYLFRKEGQNVTLSCEQNLNHDAMYWYRQDPGQGLRLIYYSQIVNDFQKGDIAEGYSVSREKKESFPLTVTSAQKNPTAFYLCASSIADRAAGVGTDTQYFGPGTRLTVL.

The chain recombines TRBV21-1 with TRBJ1-2; the table's D call of TRBD1 was not tested on the DNA. TRBV21-1 is assigned pseudogene status. CDR3 size: 17 residues. The CDR3 here is CASTSGNRGRANYGYTF. The CDR3 region has the DNA TGTGCCAGCACAAGCGGGAACAGGGGGCGAGCTAACTATGGCTACACCTTC.

As regards this clone: Just one base apart from a much larger clone, this may be a read error. The gene calls are TRBV6-1 and TRBJ2-2, with 8 bases fitting TRBD2. The CDR3 has 13 amino acids. V lost 3 bases, J lost 6 bases, and 0 bases stayed unmatched. Germline assignment: CDR1 MNHNS and CDR2 SASEGT. In DNA, the CDR3 is TGTGCCAGCAGTGACGGGGGGGCCGGGGAGCTGTTTTTT. Its translation is CASSDGGAGELFF.

V and J are TRBV27 and TRBJ2-7; 8 nucleotides line up with TRBD2. The ends lost 3 bases at V and 6 bases at J; junction bases unmatched: 10. The CDR3 has 15 amino acids. Per germline, CDR1 MNHEY and CDR2 SMNVEV (reference sequence). CDR3 sequence: CASSFWASRGGEQYF. The CDR3 DNA reads TGTGCCAGCAGTTTTTGGGCTTCTCGGGGGGGCGAGCAGTACTTC.

This clone was counted once. The chain joins TRBV6-5 to TRBJ2-5; maybe TRBD2 (6 bases). Germline CDR1 is MNHEY and CDR2 is SVGAGI. This CDR3 is 16 amino acids long. V was pared by 4 bases and J by 4 bases, with 19 bases between. CDR3 sequence (DNA): TGTGCCAGCAGTTCCCGAGCGGGTGGGTTAAGAGAGACCCAGTACTTC. This encodes CASSSRAGGLRETQYF.

This chain connects TRBV5-1 to TRBJ2-1; 8 nucleotides match TRBD2. This CDR3 has 15 amino acids. Trimming took 4 bases from V and 0 from J; bases not matched to a gene: 3. Germline values: CDR1 SGHRS, CDR2 YFSETQ. The CDR3, as DNA: TGCGCCAGCAGCATAGCGGGGAGCTCCTACAATGAGCAGTTCTTC. Its protein product is CASSIAGSSYNEQFF.

The V and J genes are TRBV5-4 and TRBJ2-5; 11 bases fit TRBD2. Germline lookup yields CDR1 SGHNT and CDR2 YYREEE (reference sequence). The CDR3 runs to 19 residues. With 7 bases clipped from V and 3 bases from J, the junction kept 20 bases outside the gene matches. The CDR3 loop is CASARPSGGRPTDKETQYF. DNA for the CDR3: TGTGCCAGCGCCAGACCTAGCGGGGGGCGTCCGACCGATAAAGAGACCCAGTACTTC.

This chain joins TRBV7-8 and TRBJ2-1; 8 positions match TRBD2. Trimming took 2 bases from V and 9 from J; bases not matched to a gene: 9. CDR1 is SGHVS and CDR2 is FQNEAQ in the germline V gene. The CDR3 has 15 residues. For the CDR3, the DNA is TGTGCCAGCAGCTTACTAGGACTAGCTTCATCTGAGCAGTTCTTC. This codes for CASSLLGLASSEQFF.

CDR3 region: CASSISAGGEPQHF. CDR3 DNA sequence: TGTGCCAGTAGTATATCCGCAGGGGGCGAGCCCCAGCATTTT. The V gene is TRBV19, the J gene TRBJ1-5, with 8 bases lining up with TRBD1. The length of the CDR3 is 14 residues. The germline V gene has CDR1 LNHDA and CDR2 SQIVND (reference sequence). Unmatched junction bases numbered 5, after V lost 2 bases and J lost 8 bases.

This chain joins TRBV6-5 and TRBJ2-1; 11 bases agree with TRBD2. V lost 3 bases and J lost 8; bases outside the gene matches: 6. The germline CDR1 and CDR2 sequences are MNHEY and SVGAGI. The CDR3 has 15 amino acids. The CDR3 sequence: CASSYGSGRADEQFF. For the CDR3, the DNA is TGTGCCAGCAGTTATGGTAGCGGGAGGGCCGATGAGCAGTTCTTC.